This entry concerns a single TCR beta chain. This clone was seen just once. Its antigen remains unidentified. No clone much larger than this one lies a single base away; base qualities are absent. The sample is drawn from a study of blood T cell repertoires in COVID-19 (dated by TCRdb to between 2020 and 2021). Regarding the study in general: Samples from collaborators originated in the United States, Italy and Spain and spanned both the acute and convalescent phases of COVID-19. The samples were drawn from the first 160 participants of the ongoing ImmuneRACE study and from 950 to 1,500 subjects provided by 6 global collaborators. The material from the prospective study consisted of cDNA or gDNA derived from T cells, B-cell-depleted T cells, or PBMCs. Where available, HLA class I and class II types were obtained from metadata supplied by the sample provider rather than from assay-based typing. The sample metadata nearly always contained a de-identified subject ID, COVID-19 status, age in years and sex. The repertoires were made available in a free public database intended to serve as a resource for research on the immune response to SARS-CoV-2. Deeply sampled blood TCRbeta repertoires from subjects exposed to, actively infected with, or recovered from COVID-19 were included in the dataset.

Study-level results and caveats: The quantity of clinical and demographic metadata differed by source and by participant and was supplied without curation.

Inclusive of the bounding cysteine and phenylalanine, the CDR3 is 14 residues long. Left in the record is the CDR3 DNA by itself, 42 bases read in frame from the first base. At the junction V is shortened by 4 bases and J by 5 bases; bases outside the gene matches: 5. The germline V gene yields SGHRS for CDR1 and YFSETQ for CDR2. In Seattle, one collaborating source enrolled patients while the infection was active and tracked those patients longitudinally over the course of disease. Each collaborating institution followed its own protocols to collect whole blood in K2EDTA tubes. Collaborator samples were shipped for TCRbeta analysis as frozen whole blood, isolated PBMCs, or DNA extracted from either sample type. TCRbeta CDR3 regions were amplified from genomic DNA using the immunoSEQ Assay, a bias-controlled multiplex PCR. In the original analysis: The number of nucleated cells in each sample was estimated by amplification of reference gene primers within the assay. To quantify the absolute abundance of each unique TCRbeta CDR3 rearrangement, sequence reads were collapsed and filtered. For each sample, productive Simpson clonality was calculated as the square root of Simpson's diversity index across productive rearrangements. Imported from immuneACCESS, the table was reduced by TCRdb to in-frame sequences with V and J called. These copies leave out some clones; in studies compared against another copy, an unresolved V gene accounts for under half, and the cause of the remainder is not known. Clone size and the V and J calls come from that table; the DNA yielded D and trimming. The sample data list some 260,000 clones, and around 88% of these were observed just once. Of the sample, roughly 6% falls within the top ten clones.

The receptor was derived from a woman between 25 and 40 years old with COVID-19, enrolled during active disease. Material: peripheral blood. The chain was built from TRBV5-1 and TRBJ1-1; the junction holds 10 bases that match TRBD1. The nucleotide sequence is given as TGCGCCAGCAGCCCGACAGGGGGCTGGACTGAAGCTTTCTTT. This yields the protein CASSPTGGWTEAFF. Joined to the reference TRBV5-1 and TRBJ1-1 proteins, this CDR3 gives the full variable domain: KAGVTQTPRYLIKTRGQQVTLSCSPISGHRSVSWYQQTPGQGLQFLFEYFSETQRNKGNFPGRFSGRQFSNSRSEMNVSTLELGDSALYLCASSPTGGWTEAFFGQGTRLTVV.